Given below is one TCR beta chain in context. Its antigen is not identified. V was trimmed by 2 bases and J by 4 bases, leaving 14 bases between them. The CDR3 loop spans 15 amino acids. CDR1 is MNHNY, CDR2 SVGAGI, per germline (reference sequence). The PCR contained 60 Vbeta and 13 Jbeta primers. Measured with immunoSEQ multiplex PCR; TCRdb has only the in-frame clones, and not every one. The data show more than 85,000 clones, with over 70% seen just once and around 8.6% held by the top ten. The entry originates in a study of cytomegalovirus exposure and HLA in healthy donors. Whole-study findings and limits: At a 0.05 false discovery rate, a later analysis found roughly 17,000 TCR beta sequences to be associated with HLA alleles. A later look showed TCR association rates differing by HLA locus, highest for DRB1 and lowest for HLA-C. As immune exposure information, only CMV serostatus was available.

The V gene is TRBV6-6, the J gene TRBJ1-2, with D possibly matching TRBD1 (6 bases). Sequencing was done on a sample of PBMCs. The sequence derives from a woman aged 40 to 55 in good health and CMV-seropositive. The chain's CDR3 is CASSYPTRTAYGYTF. CDR3 nucleotide sequence: TGTGCCAGCAGTTACCCTACTCGGACAGCCTATGGCTACACCTTC.